Following are 10 T cell receptor beta chains from one sample sequenced in a study of blood T cell repertoires in COVID-19. Some clones are missing from TCRdb's copy, which holds only in-frame ones; the method was immunoSEQ multiplex PCR. The sample lists about 250,000 clones, roughly 88% occurring once. The sample was PBMCs or T cells enriched from blood (not recorded which). The receptor set was obtained from a woman under 40 who had recovered from COVID-19.

This clone was seen only a few times. V is TRBV27 and J is TRBJ1-4; 10 positions match TRBD1. This CDR3 contains 15 residues. The germline CDR1 and CDR2 sequences are MNHEY and SMNVEV (reference sequence). V dropped 3 bases and J dropped 6; count of bases not matched to a gene: 4. The CDR3 DNA is TGTGCCAGCAGTTTTTTCGGGACAGGGGATGAAAAACTGTTTTTT. This translates into CASSFFGTGDEKLFF.

The CDR3 coding sequence is TGTGCCAGCAGCTGGCGGGCAGCGGCCGAGGCTTTCTTT. Its protein is CASSWRAAAEAFF. The chain recombines TRBV5-6 with TRBJ1-1; D not certain. The V end was cut by 3 bases, the J end by 11 bases, with 17 bases between. Germline CDR1 and CDR2: SGHDT and YYEEEE. The length of the CDR3 is 13 residues. Variable domain in full (rest from reference TRBV5-6 and TRBJ1-1): DAGVTQSPTHLIKTRGQQVTLRCSPKSGHDTVSWYQQALGQGPQFIFQYYEEEERQRGNFPDRFSGHQFPNYSSELNVNALLLGDSALYLCASSWRAAAEAFFGQGTRLTVV.

The chain couples TRBV2 to TRBJ1-1; tentatively, D is TRBD1 (6 bases). The CDR3 runs to 18 residues. V lost 0 bases and J 1 base, leaving 18 bases between the germline ends. Looked up from germline, CDR1 is SNHLY and CDR2 is FYNNEI. CDR3 loop: CASSEALVRGGTNTEAFF. CDR3 DNA: TGTGCCAGCAGTGAAGCGCTTGTAAGGGGGGGAACGAACACTGAAGCTTTCTTT.

V gene TRBV7-9 combines with J gene TRBJ2-2, with 8 bases aligning to TRBD1. V was clipped by 5 bases and J by 7 bases; unmatched bases: 9. Germline CDR1 SEHNR, CDR2 FQNEAQ (reference sequence). This CDR3 has 15 residues. CDR3 sequence (DNA): TGTGCCAGCAGCCCTCTGGACAGGGTGGTCGGGGAGCTGTTTTTT. It encodes CASSPLDRVVGELFF.

Only one count was recorded for this clone. The V and J genes are TRBV10-3 and TRBJ1-4; D may be TRBD1 (6 bases). V lost 5 bases to trimming and J lost 4 bases, with 17 bases between them. CDR3 length equals 16 residues. Per germline, CDR1 ENHRY and CDR2 SYGVKD. Here the CDR3 reads CAISSGVTLGNEKLFF. The DNA for the CDR3 is TGTGCCATCAGTTCAGGGGTGACACTGGGTAATGAAAAACTGTTTTTT.

The chain combines TRBV11-2 with TRBJ2-4; weak D call: TRBD1 (5 bases). Germline values: CDR1 SGHAT, CDR2 FQNNGV. The CDR3 runs to 13 residues. V was clipped by 4 bases and J by 7 bases, with 11 bases between them. In DNA, the CDR3 is TGTGCCAGCAGCTCATCCCCAGGGAACATTCAGTACTTC. This translates into CASSSSPGNIQYF.

The rearrangement uses TRBV27 and TRBJ2-1, with D perhaps matching TRBD1 (5 bases). Germline CDR1 and CDR2: MNHEY and SMNVEV (reference sequence). This CDR3 spans 15 amino acids. Between the trimmed V and J ends, which lost 2 bases and 10 bases, there was a span of 18 bases. CDR3 nucleotides: TGTGCCAGCAGTTTAGGGGCAGGTCCATGGTCGGAGCAGTTCTTC. As protein: CASSLGAGPWSEQFF.

This clone was seen only a few times. The rearrangement links TRBV4-1 to TRBJ1-5; TRBD1 matches 7 bases. The germline CDR1 and CDR2 sequences are MGHRA and YSYEKL. The CDR3 has 15 amino acids. With V trimmed by 0 bases and J by 7 bases, 6 bases remained unmatched. The CDR3 DNA reads as TGCGCCAGCAGCCAAGAATGGCAGGGGGGCCAGCCCCAGCATTTT. Protein product: CASSQEWQGGQPQHF.

The chain is built from TRBV11-2 and TRBJ2-2; perhaps TRBD1 as D (5 bases). Trimming left V 3 bases short and J 4 bases short, with 12 bases between. Looked up from germline, CDR1 is SGHAT and CDR2 is FQNNGV. This CDR3 has 15 residues. As DNA, the CDR3 is TGTGCCAGCAGCTTCCATCAGGGATCCACCGGGGAGCTGTTTTTT. This sequence encodes CASSFHQGSTGELFF.

The chain employs TRBV12-3 or TRBV12-4 and TRBJ1-5; 8 bases fit TRBD1. With 10 bases clipped from V and 4 bases from J, the junction kept 6 bases outside the gene matches. This CDR3 spans 13 amino acids. CDR3 in amino acids: CATGTGGNQPQHF. CDR3 DNA: TGTGCCACCGGAACAGGGGGAAATCAGCCCCAGCATTTT.